Listed here is a single T cell receptor beta chain. The germline V gene encodes CDR1 SNHLY and CDR2 FYNNEI. The CDR3 spans 12 residues. The trim removed 6 bases at V and 2 bases at J, leaving 1 base unmatched. The data were produced by immunoSEQ multiplex PCR, yet TCRdb's version contains in-frame clones alone and is incomplete. This table has some 80,000 clones, roughly 95% appearing once. The entry originates in a study of T cell changes during pregnancy in multiple sclerosis. This clonotype originated in a female donor with multiple sclerosis, enrolled in a pregnancy study. The sample was peripheral blood, taken in the second trimester of pregnancy. This chain links TRBV2 with TRBJ2-7; 7 bases are shared with TRBD1. The CDR3 nucleotides read TGTGCCAGCAGGGGACAGACCTACGAGCAGTACTTC. It is translated as CASRGQTYEQYF.